This is a list of T cell receptor beta chains from one sample in a study of blood T cell repertoires in COVID-19. Profiled with immunoSEQ multiplex PCR; TCRdb holds only in-frame clones, not every one. The sample records around 250,000 clones, approximately 90% being singletons. The sample taken for sequencing was PBMCs or T cells enriched from blood (not recorded which). These receptors were obtained from a woman aged 25 to 39 who had recovered from COVID-19. Each CDR3 is given with its conserved first and last residue. The order of the fields is clone size, J gene, V gene, D gene, CDR3 protein, CDR3 DNA. A D gene is named only where the DNA matches it firmly. For some rows the clone size is stated as once, few or many, or as a class when expanded; others skip it.

size: once
J: TRBJ1-1
V: TRBV5-8
D: -
CDR3: CASFWADNTEAFF
DNA: TGTGCCAGTTTCTGGGCAGATAACACTGAAGCTTTCTTT

size: -
J: TRBJ1-1
V: TRBV12-3/TRBV12-4
D: -
CDR3: CASSLRDTEAFF
DNA: TGTGCCAGCAGTTTGAGGGACACTGAAGCTTTCTTT

size: -
J: TRBJ1-2
V: TRBV18
D: TRBD1
CDR3: CASSREGQFNYGYTF
DNA: TGTGCCAGCTCCCGAGAGGGACAGTTCAACTATGGCTACACCTTC

size: -
J: TRBJ2-7
V: TRBV10-3
D: TRBD2
CDR3: CAISERASGRFSYEQYF
DNA: TGTGCCATCAGTGAGAGGGCTAGCGGGAGGTTCTCCTACGAGCAGTACTTC

size: -
J: TRBJ1-2
V: TRBV2
D: -
CDR3: CARQVTGGYGYTF
DNA: TGTGCCAGACAGGTTACCGGGGGCTATGGCTACACCTTC

size: -
J: TRBJ1-1
V: TRBV15
D: -
CDR3: CATSQFQGYANTEAFF
DNA: TGTGCCACCAGCCAGTTCCAGGGCTACGCGAACACTGAAGCTTTCTTT

size: -
J: TRBJ2-1
V: TRBV28
D: -
CDR3: CANQVAGRNEQFF
DNA: TGTGCCAACCAAGTGGCAGGGCGGAATGAGCAGTTCTTC

size: -
J: TRBJ1-1
V: TRBV27
D: -
CDR3: CASSLIDMNTEAFF
DNA: TGTGCCAGCAGTTTAATAGACATGAACACTGAAGCTTTCTTT

size: -
J: TRBJ1-4
V: TRBV28
D: -
CDR3: CASSFVGASNEKLFF
DNA: TGTGCCAGCAGTTTTGTGGGAGCCTCTAATGAAAAACTGTTTTTT

size: -
J: TRBJ1-2
V: TRBV7-2
D: -
CDR3: CASSFPTGNHGYTF
DNA: TGTGCCAGCAGCTTCCCAACAGGGAACCATGGCTACACCTTC

size: once
J: TRBJ2-1
V: TRBV7-2
D: -
CDR3: CASSLELRVRFF
DNA: TGTGCCAGCAGCTTAGAGCTCCGTGTTAGATTCTTC

size: -
J: TRBJ2-7
V: TRBV7-6
D: TRBD2
CDR3: CASSLAPSGNSYEQYF
DNA: TGTGCCAGCAGCTTAGCGCCTAGCGGGAACTCTTACGAGCAGTACTTC

size: -
J: TRBJ1-1
V: TRBV4-1
D: -
CDR3: CASSHQQGIAEAFF
DNA: TGCGCCAGCAGCCATCAACAGGGAATCGCTGAAGCTTTCTTT

size: -
J: TRBJ1-2
V: TRBV6-5
D: -
CDR3: CASSSSALYGYTF
DNA: TGTGCCAGCAGTTCCTCCGCGCTCTATGGCTACACCTTC

size: -
J: TRBJ2-1
V: TRBV19
D: -
CDR3: CASSIPYNEQFF
DNA: TGTGCCAGTAGTATACCATACAATGAGCAGTTCTTC

size: -
J: TRBJ2-1
V: TRBV21-1
D: -
CDR3: CAPRGGGLSSGNDMTDYNEQFF
DNA: TGTGCCCCCCGGGGAGGGGGCTTATCTAGCGGGAACGACATGACAGACTACAATGAGCAGTTCTTC

size: -
J: TRBJ2-1
V: TRBV28
D: -
CDR3: CATTVYPHSYNEQFF
DNA: TGTGCCACAACCGTTTACCCACACTCCTACAATGAGCAGTTCTTC

size: -
J: TRBJ2-1
V: TRBV7-2
D: -
CDR3: CASSLTGVGYNEQFF
DNA: TGTGCCAGCAGCTTAACGGGAGTGGGATACAATGAGCAGTTCTTC

size: -
J: TRBJ2-7
V: TRBV5-4
D: TRBD1
CDR3: CASSRDRGYEQYF
DNA: TGTGCCAGCAGCAGGGACAGGGGGTACGAGCAGTACTTC

size: -
J: TRBJ2-2
V: TRBV7-2
D: TRBD2
CDR3: CASSFLAGESGELFF
DNA: TGTGCCAGCAGCTTCCTAGCGGGAGAGTCCGGGGAGCTGTTTTTT

size: -
J: TRBJ2-3
V: TRBV6-2/TRBV6-3
D: -
CDR3: CASSYSMVTPSTDTQYF
DNA: TGTGCCAGCAGTTACTCGATGGTCACTCCTTCCACAGATACGCAGTATTTT

size: -
J: TRBJ1-2
V: TRBV27
D: TRBD1
CDR3: CASSFNRGSYGYTF
DNA: TGTGCCAGCAGTTTTAACAGGGGCAGCTATGGCTACACCTTC

size: -
J: TRBJ2-7
V: TRBV5-1
D: -
CDR3: CASSFGGARAGEYEQYF
DNA: TGCGCCAGCAGCTTTGGGGGGGCGCGCGCGGGAGAGTACGAGCAGTACTTC

size: -
J: TRBJ2-5
V: TRBV5-4
D: TRBD2
CDR3: CASSRYGLAEETQYF
DNA: TGTGCCAGCAGCAGATACGGACTAGCGGAAGAGACCCAGTACTTC

size: -
J: TRBJ1-3
V: TRBV15
D: -
CDR3: CATSTDFSSGNTIYF
DNA: TGTGCCACCAGCACAGATTTCAGCTCTGGAAACACCATATATTTT

size: once
J: TRBJ1-3
V: TRBV20-1
D: -
CDR3: CSAVNGNTIYF
DNA: TGCAGTGCTGTAAATGGAAACACCATATATTTT

size: -
J: TRBJ2-1
V: TRBV10-3
D: TRBD2
CDR3: CAISLAGGPNEQFF
DNA: TGTGCCATCAGTTTAGCGGGAGGGCCGAATGAGCAGTTCTTC

size: -
J: TRBJ2-3
V: TRBV28
D: TRBD1
CDR3: CASRKGAGTDTQYF
DNA: TGTGCCAGCAGGAAGGGGGCGGGCACAGATACGCAGTATTTT

size: -
J: TRBJ2-5
V: TRBV9
D: -
CDR3: CASSVGSSRGTQYF
DNA: TGTGCCAGCAGCGTAGGGAGCAGCCGAGGGACCCAGTACTTC

size: -
J: TRBJ1-6
V: TRBV27
D: -
CDR3: CASSFGQINSPLHF
DNA: TGTGCCAGCAGTTTCGGACAGATTAATTCACCCCTCCACTTT

size: -
J: TRBJ1-2
V: TRBV28
D: TRBD1
CDR3: CASSYGQGYGYTF
DNA: TGTGCCAGCAGCTATGGACAGGGTTATGGCTACACCTTC

size: -
J: TRBJ1-3
V: TRBV28
D: -
CDR3: CASNAKLSGDTIYF
DNA: TGTGCCAGCAATGCTAAATTGTCTGGAGACACCATATATTTT

size: -
J: TRBJ1-1
V: TRBV28
D: -
CDR3: CASSRGGHVIRGTEAFF
DNA: TGTGCCAGCAGCCGGGGAGGGCACGTCATCCGTGGCACTGAAGCTTTCTTT

size: -
J: TRBJ2-7
V: TRBV27
D: -
CDR3: CASSRRLSSYEQYF
DNA: TGTGCCAGCAGCCGGCGGCTGAGCTCCTACGAGCAGTACTTC

size: -
J: TRBJ2-7
V: TRBV7-2
D: TRBD1
CDR3: CASSLAGQAYEQYF
DNA: TGTGCCAGCAGCTTAGCGGGACAGGCCTACGAGCAGTACTTC

size: -
J: TRBJ1-1
V: TRBV28
D: TRBD1
CDR3: CASSQVDRGTFF
DNA: TGTGCCAGCAGTCAAGTCGACAGGGGGACTTTCTTT

size: -
J: TRBJ1-2
V: TRBV30
D: -
CDR3: CAWTSGAGGYTF
DNA: TGTGCCTGGACTTCAGGGGCTGGAGGCTACACCTTC

size: -
J: TRBJ2-6
V: TRBV7-2
D: -
CDR3: CASRPRSRANVLTF
DNA: TGTGCCAGCAGACCCAGGTCTCGGGCCAACGTCCTGACTTTC

size: -
J: TRBJ2-7
V: TRBV4-3
D: TRBD1
CDR3: CASSRDRGASAYEQYF
DNA: TGCGCCAGCAGCCGAGACAGGGGCGCATCGGCCTACGAGCAGTACTTC

size: few
J: TRBJ1-6
V: TRBV5-1
D: -
CDR3: CASSLEQGIYNSPLHF
DNA: TGCGCCAGCAGCTTGGAACAGGGTATCTATAATTCACCCCTCCACTTT

size: -
J: TRBJ2-1
V: TRBV28
D: TRBD1
CDR3: CASRPWDRVYNEQFF
DNA: TGTGCCAGCAGACCCTGGGACAGGGTGTACAATGAGCAGTTCTTC

size: -
J: TRBJ1-5
V: TRBV18
D: -
CDR3: CASSLDYSNQPQHF
DNA: TGTGCCAGCTCACTAGACTATAGCAATCAGCCCCAGCATTTT

size: -
J: TRBJ2-1
V: TRBV19
D: -
CDR3: CASRPGSYNEQFF
DNA: TGTGCCAGTAGGCCCGGCTCCTACAATGAGCAGTTCTTC

size: -
J: TRBJ1-2
V: TRBV6-2/TRBV6-3
D: -
CDR3: CASSYIRERGYTF
DNA: TGTGCCAGCAGTTACATCCGGGAACGCGGCTACACCTTC